Each of the 25 T cell receptor beta chains below was sequenced from the same sample in a study of blood T cells in healthy people across ages. The use of a sample-barcoded 5' primer and a J-beta primer mix characterized a second PCR of roughly 6 to 11 cycles. TCRdb called the 5' RACE reads again in MiXCR, with one record for every CDR3 protein. The data contain under 750,000 distinct CDR3 sequences, around 48% of them seen just once; the ten biggest clones take up around 25%. Sequencing was carried out using blood. The receptors originated from a man aged 80 or over in good health.

The chain has TRBV18 and TRBJ2-1, with TRBD2 matching 14 bases. Germline CDR1 reads KGHSH; CDR2 reads LQKENI. The CDR3 contains 18 residues. The ends lost 3 bases at V and 0 bases at J; junction bases unmatched: 4. The CDR3 DNA reads as TGTGCCAGCTCACCGGGACTAGCGGGAGAGAGCTCCTACAATGAGCAGTTCTTC. Its protein is CASSPGLAGESSYNEQFF. Filled out from reference TRBV18 and TRBJ2-1, the complete variable domain reads NAGVMQNPRHLVRRRGQEARLRCSPMKGHSHVYWYRQLPEEGLKFMVYLQKENIIDESGMPKERFSAEFPKEGPSILRIQQVVRGDSAAYFCASSPGLAGESSYNEQFFGPGTRLTVL.

This rearrangement joins TRBV6-2 or TRBV6-3 to TRBJ1-5; 8 positions match TRBD1. The germline V gene encodes CDR1 MNHEY and CDR2 SVGEGT. Trimming cost V 5 bases and J 6 bases; bases outside gene matches: 9. This CDR3 has 15 residues. The CDR3, as DNA: TGTGCCAGCAGTGTACGGACAGGGAGCGGTCAGCCCCAGCATTTT. Translated, it gives CASSVRTGSGQPQHF.

This clonotype turned up a few times. The DNA of the CDR3 is TGTGCCAGCAGGACGCCCGGGGGATCCAATGAGCAGTTCTTC. Translating it yields CASRTPGGSNEQFF. The genes are TRBV25-1 and TRBJ2-1, with D possibly being TRBD2 (6 bases). CDR1 and CDR2 from the germline V gene are MGHDK and SYGVNS. CDR3 length: 14 amino acids. The V and J ends lost 6 bases and 6 bases respectively, with 15 bases between them. The whole variable domain, filled in from reference TRBV25-1 and TRBJ2-1, reads EADIYQTPRYLVIGTGKKITLECSQTMGHDKMYWYQQDPGMELHLIHYSYGVNSTEKGDLSSESTVSRIRTEHFPLTLESARPSHTSQYLCASRTPGGSNEQFFGPGTRLTVL.

This clonotype was observed a handful of times. This chain connects TRBV27 to TRBJ2-3, with 8 bases lining up with TRBD2. The germline V gene encodes CDR1 MNHEY and CDR2 SMNVEV (reference sequence). The CDR3 contains 15 residues. V shed 7 bases and J 2 bases; nucleotides not matched to a gene: 8. The chain's CDR3 is CASKPGLETTDTQYF. CDR3 nucleotides: TGTGCCAGCAAACCGGGACTAGAGACCACAGATACGCAGTATTTT.

The gene calls are TRBV7-2 and TRBJ2-1, with D possibly TRBD2 on 6 matching bases. There are 13 residues in the CDR3. Germline V lookup: CDR1 SGHTA, CDR2 FQGNSA. Trimming removed 3 bases at V and 4 bases at J, with 7 bases between. The CDR3 region has the DNA TGTGCCAGCAGCTTCGCGGGGTACAATGAGCAGTTCTTC. Its translation is CASSFAGYNEQFF.

This clonotype has just a few counts. This chain links TRBV20-1 with TRBJ2-1, with D perhaps TRBD2 (5 bases). The CDR3 runs to 12 residues. The V end lost 3 bases, the J end lost 8 bases, and 11 bases lay between the germline ends. CDR1 DFQATT and CDR2 SNEGSKA come from the germline V gene (reference sequence). CDR3 nucleotide sequence: TGCAGTGCTAGCGGGGAATCCTATGAGCAGTTCTTC. This encodes CSASGESYEQFF.

The V and J genes are TRBV29-1 and TRBJ2-5; 8 bases map to TRBD2. V lost 6 bases and J lost 3; bases outside the gene matches: 3. Germline CDR1 is SQVTM and CDR2 is ANQGSEA. This CDR3 region has 12 residues. The DNA of the CDR3 is TGCAGCGTCGCACTAGCGGAAGAGACCCAGTACTTC. It codes for CSVALAEETQYF.

This chain connects TRBV25-1 to TRBJ2-7; 7 nucleotides agree with TRBD2. This CDR3 comprises 16 residues. Germline CDR1 reads MGHDK; CDR2 reads SYGVNS. The junction had 12 bases not matched to a gene; V was cut back by 5 bases and J by 2 bases. CDR3 sequence (DNA): TGTGCCAGCAGTCAGAGGCAGCGGGGCACAACCTACGAGCAGTACTTC. Translated: CASSQRQRGTTYEQYF.

This clonotype was recorded a few times. This chain links TRBV6-2 or TRBV6-3 with TRBJ2-1; 9 bases align to TRBD2. This CDR3 is 14 amino acids long. V shed 5 bases, J shed 10 bases, and the junction held 9 bases outside the gene matches. The germline V gene encodes CDR1 MNHEY and CDR2 SVGEGT. The CDR3 DNA reads as TGTGCCAGCAGTCCAAGCGGGAGGCTGGAGGAGCAGTTCTTC. Translating gives CASSPSGRLEEQFF.

This clonotype was picked up a small number of times. The chain combines TRBV27 with TRBJ2-2, with no clear D. The ends were cut back, 2 bases at V and 8 bases at J, with 3 bases in the middle. The V gene's germline CDR1 is MNHEY and CDR2 SMNVEV (reference sequence). The length of the CDR3 is 11 residues. CDR3 sequence reads: CASSLNGELFF. The CDR3 region has the DNA TGTGCCAGCAGTTTAAATGGGGAGCTGTTTTTT.

The chain is built from TRBV20-1 and TRBJ2-1; D remains unclear. Germline V gene data show CDR1 as DFQATT and CDR2 as SNEGSKA (reference sequence). Trimming took off 3 bases at V and 10 bases at J, with 13 bases between the two ends. The CDR3 covers 12 residues. This chain's CDR3 is CSASPINYEQFF. The CDR3 bases are TGCAGTGCTAGTCCGATAAACTACGAGCAGTTCTTC.

V usage is TRBV2 and J usage is TRBJ1-2; the match to TRBD1 covers 7 bases. This CDR3 region has 14 residues. Germline loops: CDR1 SNHLY, CDR2 FYNNEI. Trimming at V came to 5 bases and at J to 4 bases, leaving 7 bases not matched to a gene. This CDR3 is CASSNRDSVYGYTF. CDR3 in DNA: TGTGCCAGCAGTAACAGGGACAGTGTCTATGGCTACACCTTC.

This chain uses TRBV11-2 with TRBJ2-1; D not certain. The V gene's germline CDR1 is SGHAT and CDR2 FQNNGV. The V gene lost 1 base and the J gene lost 8 bases, with 15 bases spanning the gap. The CDR3 covers 15 residues. The CDR3 loop reads CASSLVGPQLYEQFF. For the CDR3, the DNA is TGTGCCAGCAGCTTAGTTGGACCCCAGCTTTATGAGCAGTTCTTC.

In its sample, this clonotype was seen a few times. V and J are TRBV5-1 and TRBJ2-5; the match to TRBD2 covers 9 bases. The CDR3 extends over 15 amino acids. Germline V gene sequence: CDR1 SGHRS, CDR2 YFSETQ. J gave up 4 bases and V 0 bases, and 4 bases lay outside the gene matches. The CDR3 DNA sequence: TGCGCCAGCAGCTTGGGGTCTAGCGGGACAGAGACCCAGTACTTC. Translating gives CASSLGSSGTETQYF.

In nucleotides, the CDR3 is TGTGCCACCAGCGCATCGGGACTAGCGGGAGGCAGTGAGCAGTTCTTC. Protein: CATSASGLAGGSEQFF. This sequence joins TRBV15 and TRBJ2-1; TRBD2 agrees at 15 bases. This CDR3 has 16 residues. The germline gives CDR1 LNHNV, CDR2 YYDKDF (reference sequence). J lost 9 bases, V lost 5 bases, and 8 bases had no gene match.

This clonotype was picked up one time. The chain combines TRBV29-1 with TRBJ2-5; D perhaps matches TRBD1 (5 bases). The tail of the sequence fits TRBJ2-7 better, so the J call may be wrong. The V gene's germline CDR1 is SQVTM and CDR2 ANQGSEA. CDR3 length equals 12 residues. Here the CDR3 DNA reads TGCAGCGTTGGACCCAGGGCTTACGAGCAGTACTTC. It codes for CSVGPRAYEQYF.

The V call is TRBV5-5, the J call TRBJ2-1, with TRBD2 identical over 8 bases. The CDR3 has 16 amino acids. CDR1 is SGHKS, CDR2 YYEKEE, per germline (reference sequence). Germline trimming cut 2 bases from V and 4 bases from J; bases unmatched to any gene: 8. CDR3 amino acids: CASSLVASGLYNEQFF. CDR3 bases: TGTGCCAGCAGCTTAGTAGCTAGCGGGCTGTACAATGAGCAGTTCTTC.

V usage is TRBV19 and J usage is TRBJ2-1; 7 bases fit TRBD1. Germline CDR1 is LNHDA and CDR2 is SQIVND (reference sequence). The V segment lost 6 bases and the J segment 9 bases; nucleotides outside the gene matches: 11. The CDR3 is 14 residues long. The DNA for the CDR3 is TGTGCCAGTAGCAATGAAGGGACAGCGACTGAGCAGTTCTTC. Translation gives CASSNEGTATEQFF.

The J gene is TRBJ2-7, the V gene TRBV4-3, with 9 bases matching TRBD2. CDR1 and CDR2 from the germline V gene are LGHNA and YSLEER. The CDR3 runs 16 residues. V dropped 0 bases and J dropped 4; count of bases not matched to a gene: 7. This CDR3 reads CASSQEAAGGRYEQYF. For the CDR3, the DNA is TGCGCCAGCAGCCAAGAAGCAGCGGGGGGCCGGTACGAGCAGTACTTC.

The chain employs TRBV25-1 and TRBJ1-2; D is unclear. This CDR3 comprises 13 residues. Trimming left V 5 bases short and J 1 base short, with 8 bases between. Germline CDR1 reads MGHDK; CDR2 reads SYGVNS. The CDR3 reads CASSTESNYGYTF. CDR3 nucleotide sequence: TGTGCCAGCAGTACCGAGAGTAACTATGGCTACACCTTC.

This clonotype was observed a few times. A much larger clone lies one base from this, so it may be a read error. The rearrangement joins TRBV20-1 to TRBJ2-1; maybe TRBD2 (6 bases). Trimming shortened V by 4 bases and J by 10 bases, and 23 bases separated the two germline ends. The CDR3 totals 15 residues. Germline-derived CDR1 and CDR2 are DFQATT and SNEGSKA (reference sequence). CDR3 amino acids: CSAIGRTTRGKEQFF. In DNA form, the CDR3 reads TGCAGTGCTATCGGCAGGACTACCCGGGGCAAGGAGCAGTTCTTC.

In regard to this clonotype: A single base separates this from a much larger clone, so it may be a read error. This sequence joins TRBV6-6 and TRBJ1-1, with 11 bases that match TRBD1. The germline gives CDR1 MNHNY, CDR2 SVGAGI (reference sequence). The CDR3 has 16 residues. The CDR3 spells CASSYTPGQGVTETFF. The DNA for the CDR3 is TGTGCCAGCAGTTACACTCCGGGACAGGGGGTGACTGAAACTTTCTTT.

The rearrangement links TRBV5-5 to TRBJ1-4; 8 bases are a match to TRBD1. In germline, CDR1 is SGHKS, CDR2 YYEKEE (reference sequence). The CDR3 has 14 amino acids. The trim removed 4 bases at V and 8 bases at J, leaving 7 bases unmatched. CDR3 protein: CASSGRTGQEKLFF. The CDR3 DNA is TGTGCCAGCAGCGGCCGGACAGGGCAGGAAAAACTGTTTTTT.

This chain joins TRBV29-1 and TRBJ2-1, with 8 bases that match TRBD2. CDR1 SQVTM and CDR2 ANQGSEA come from the germline V gene. The ends lost 6 bases at V and 9 bases at J; junction bases unmatched: 22. The CDR3 is 17 amino acids. The CDR3 DNA reads TGCAGCGTCCGACGGTTGGCTCTAGCGGGCGTGGGGAGTGAGCAGTTCTTC. Its translation: CSVRRLALAGVGSEQFF.

The chain is built from TRBV9 and TRBJ1-6; 7 nucleotides line up with TRBD1. J was trimmed by 9 bases and V by 0 bases; bases with no gene match: 9. CDR1 SGDLS and CDR2 YYNGEE come from the germline V gene. The length of the CDR3 is 16 residues. The CDR3 sequence is CASSVDPGGNGSPLHF. As DNA, the CDR3 is TGTGCCAGCAGCGTAGACCCAGGGGGAAATGGTTCACCCCTCCACTTT.